This T cell receptor (beta chain) emerged from a study of T-cell reconstitution after alpha-beta-depleted transplantation in children. Whole-study findings and limits: Hyperexpanded clones declined; after one year, newly produced T cells mostly supplied diversity. Alpha-beta T cells about two months after transplant reportedly derived from several hundred expanded graft clones.

This clonotype has only a few counts. What it binds is unknown. The CDR3 runs to 17 residues. The germline V and J ends were trimmed by 7 bases and 2 bases, with 24 bases remaining between them. The library targeted TCRbeta and was prepared with unique molecular identifiers. MiXCR, run by TCRdb on the PCR reads, gives a single entry per CDR3 protein. The table shows 750,000 to 950,000 distinct CDR3 sequences, with about 16% occurring only once. The sequence was collected from a male patient younger than 18 who had a stem cell transplant for acute lymphoblastic leukemia, so the T cells may come from the graft donor. The sample was PBMCs, mostly from graft donor cells, taken 360 days after TCRalphabeta/CD19-depleted stem cell transplant. This sequence joins TRBV12-3 or TRBV12-4 and TRBJ2-7; possibly TRBD1 or TRBD2 for D (6 bases each). Written as DNA, the CDR3 is TGTGCCAGCACCACTCGCCGGTTTTTGGAGGGGGCCTACGAGCAGTACTTC. Its translation: CASTTRRFLEGAYEQYF.